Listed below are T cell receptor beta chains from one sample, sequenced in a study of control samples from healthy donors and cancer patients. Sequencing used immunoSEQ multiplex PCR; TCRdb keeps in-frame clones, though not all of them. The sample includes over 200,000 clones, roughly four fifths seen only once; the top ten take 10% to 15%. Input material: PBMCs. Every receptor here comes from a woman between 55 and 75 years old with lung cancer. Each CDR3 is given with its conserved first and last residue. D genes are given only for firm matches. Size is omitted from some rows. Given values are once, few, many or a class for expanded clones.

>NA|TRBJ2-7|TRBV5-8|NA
CASSNGAYEQYF
TGTGCCAGCAGCAATGGGGCCTACGAGCAGTACTTC
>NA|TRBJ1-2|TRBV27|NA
CASSPQGFYGYTF
TGTGCCAGCAGTCCCCAGGGTTTCTATGGCTACACCTTC
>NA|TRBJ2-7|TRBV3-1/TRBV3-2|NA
CASSQDLAASYEQYF
TGTGCCAGCAGCCAAGATTTGGCAGCCTCCTACGAGCAGTACTTC
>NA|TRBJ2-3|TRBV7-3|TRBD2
CASSQGAGLAKYF
TGTGCCAGCAGCCAAGGGGCGGGACTAGCGAAATATTTT
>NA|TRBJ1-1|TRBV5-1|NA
CASSLNLPGRDTEAFF
TGCGCCAGCAGCCTGAATCTCCCCGGGCGGGACACTGAAGCTTTCTTT
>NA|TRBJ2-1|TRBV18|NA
CASSPDWGLSYNEQFF
TGTGCCAGCTCACCCGACTGGGGTCTGTCCTACAATGAGCAGTTCTTC
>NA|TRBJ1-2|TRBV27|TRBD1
CASSLMGQGVFGYTF
TGTGCCAGCAGTTTAATGGGACAGGGGGTTTTTGGCTACACCTTC
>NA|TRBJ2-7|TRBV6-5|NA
CASSYGLSYEQYF
TGTGCCAGCAGTTACGGGCTCTCCTACGAGCAGTACTTC
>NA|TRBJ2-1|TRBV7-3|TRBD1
CASSLSQGAYNEQFF
TGTGCCAGCAGCTTAAGCCAGGGGGCTTACAATGAGCAGTTCTTC
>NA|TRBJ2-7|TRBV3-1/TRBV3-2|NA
CASSQDRAHEQYF
TGTGCCAGCAGCCAAGACAGGGCCCACGAGCAGTACTTC
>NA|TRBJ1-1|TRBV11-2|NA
CASSSQGPNTEAFF
TGTGCCAGCAGTTCACAGGGCCCGAACACTGAAGCTTTCTTT
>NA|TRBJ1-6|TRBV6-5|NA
CASTTAAMNSPLHF
TGTGCCAGCACCACCGCGGCGATGAACTCACCCCTCCACTTT
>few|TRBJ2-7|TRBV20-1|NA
CSGGASYEQYF
TGCAGTGGAGGTGCATCCTACGAGCAGTACTTC
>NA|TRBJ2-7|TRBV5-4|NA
CASSSGGYEQYF
TGTGCCAGCAGCTCCGGCGGCTACGAGCAGTACTTC
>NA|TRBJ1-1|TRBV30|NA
CAWSVSWNTEAFF
TGTGCCTGGAGTGTCAGTTGGAACACTGAAGCTTTCTTT
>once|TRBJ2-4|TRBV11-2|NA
CASSLSQGNVRYF
TGTGCCAGCAGCTTAAGCCAGGGGAACGTCCGGTACTTC
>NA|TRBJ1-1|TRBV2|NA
CASSDGLNTEAFF
TGTGCCAGCAGTGACGGCCTGAACACTGAAGCTTTCTTT
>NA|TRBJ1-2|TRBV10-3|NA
CAISESDSSYGYTF
TGTGCCATCAGTGAGTCAGACAGCTCCTATGGCTACACCTTC
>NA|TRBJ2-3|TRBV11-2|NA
CASSPGTRTQYF
TGTGCCAGCAGCCCCGGGACCCGCACGCAGTATTTT
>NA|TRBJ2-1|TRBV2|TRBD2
CASTSGVGNEQFF
TGTGCCAGCACTAGCGGGGTGGGGAATGAGCAGTTCTTC
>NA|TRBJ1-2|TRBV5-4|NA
CASSLSRGPYGYTF
TGTGCCAGCAGCTTGTCCAGGGGACCCTATGGCTACACCTTC
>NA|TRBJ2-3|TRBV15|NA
CATLGWPTTDTQYF
TGTGCCACGCTAGGATGGCCAACCACAGATACGCAGTATTTT
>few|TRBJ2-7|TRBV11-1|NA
CASSLVGPTGEQYF
TGTGCCAGCAGCTTAGTAGGCCCGACGGGGGAGCAGTACTTC
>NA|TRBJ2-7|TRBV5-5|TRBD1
CASSPSGTGVYEQYF
TGTGCCAGCAGTCCCTCCGGGACAGGGGTTTACGAGCAGTACTTC
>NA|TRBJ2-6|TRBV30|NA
CAWRDGANVLTF
TGTGCCTGGAGGGATGGGGCCAACGTCCTGACTTTC
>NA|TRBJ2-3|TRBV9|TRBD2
CASSIPRGTSGGAADTQYF
TGTGCCAGCAGTATACCCCGTGGGACTAGCGGGGGGGCGGCAGATACGCAGTATTTT
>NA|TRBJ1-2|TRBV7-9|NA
CASSLDGYRVGVNYGYTF
TGTGCCAGCAGCTTAGATGGGTATCGGGTCGGGGTCAACTATGGCTACACCTTC
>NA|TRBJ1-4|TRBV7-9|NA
CATQATNEKLFF
TGTGCCACCCAGGCAACTAATGAAAAACTGTTTTTT
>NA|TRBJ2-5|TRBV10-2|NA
CASSAQGPQETQYF
TGCGCCAGCAGTGCACAGGGACCTCAAGAGACCCAGTACTTC
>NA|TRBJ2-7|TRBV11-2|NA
CASSSRTGGDF
TGTGCCAGCAGCTCGAGGACCGGAGGCGACTTC
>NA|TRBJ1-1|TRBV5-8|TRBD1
CASSLTGGFTEAFF
TGTGCCAGCAGCTTAACAGGGGGCTTCACTGAAGCTTTCTTT
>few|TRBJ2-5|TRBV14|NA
CASSLLRYQETQYF
TGTGCCAGCAGCTTGTTGAGGTACCAAGAGACCCAGTACTTC
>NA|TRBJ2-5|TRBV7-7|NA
CASSLTPPSGVEGAAETQYF
TGTGCCAGCAGCTTGACTCCCCCTTCAGGGGTCGAGGGAGCTGCAGAGACCCAGTACTTC
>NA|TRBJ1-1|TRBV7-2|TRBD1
CASSPRQGGNTEAFF
TGTGCCAGCAGCCCGAGACAGGGGGGGAACACTGAAGCTTTCTTT
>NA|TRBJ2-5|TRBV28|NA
CASTSTTGSEWETQYF
TGTGCCAGCACAAGTACGACAGGATCGGAATGGGAGACCCAGTACTTC
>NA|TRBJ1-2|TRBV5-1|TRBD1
CASSLGQGARDYGYTF
TGCGCCAGCAGCTTGGGACAGGGGGCGCGAGACTATGGCTACACCTTC
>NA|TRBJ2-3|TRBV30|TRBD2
CAWSPSGSIVTQYF
TGTGCCTGGAGTCCTAGCGGGAGTATAGTTACGCAGTATTTT
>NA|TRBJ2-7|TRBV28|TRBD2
CASSLTSGAYEQYF
TGTGCCAGCAGTTTAACTAGCGGGGCCTACGAGCAGTACTTC
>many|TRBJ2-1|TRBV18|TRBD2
CASSPWWLAENEQFF
TGTGCCAGCTCACCATGGTGGCTAGCGGAGAATGAGCAGTTCTTC
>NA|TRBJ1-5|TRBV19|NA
CASSIMGTREPQHF
TGTGCCAGTAGTATCATGGGGACCAGGGAGCCCCAGCATTTT